A single sample gave rise to the 18 T cell receptor beta chains below, sequenced in a study of T cell responses to AZD1222 COVID-19 vaccine. Some clones are missing from TCRdb's copy, which holds only in-frame ones; the method was immunoSEQ multiplex PCR. The sample holds 55,000 to 65,000 clones, 65% to 80% seen once. The source material was peripheral blood, sampled 28 days after the second AZD1222 dose. Receptor source: an adult who received the AZD1222 COVID-19 vaccine.

The table lists this clone with a count of one. The rearrangement uses TRBV11-2 and TRBJ2-7; D is perhaps TRBD2 (7 bases). The CDR3 is 14 residues long. Germline lookup yields CDR1 SGHAT and CDR2 FQNNGV. Trimming left V 5 bases short and J 4 bases short, with 15 bases between. DNA for the CDR3: TGTGCCAGCAGCCTAGGGGAGGGGGGATACGAGCAGTACTTC. This codes for CASSLGEGGYEQYF.

The chain carries TRBV28 and TRBJ2-7; D is possibly TRBD1 (5 bases). Trimming shortened V by 6 bases and J by 5 bases, and 14 bases separated the two germline ends. Germline V lookup: CDR1 MDHEN, CDR2 SYDVKM. CDR3 length: 13 residues. The CDR3 reads CASSKVTRDEQYF. CDR3 DNA: TGTGCCAGCAGCAAAGTCACCAGGGACGAGCAGTACTTC.

This clone was seen once. The genes are TRBV5-5 and TRBJ1-2; weak D call: TRBD1 (5 bases). This CDR3 spans 15 amino acids. Germline V lookup: CDR1 SGHKS, CDR2 YYEKEE (reference sequence). Trimming left V 4 bases short and J 4 bases short, with 17 bases between. The CDR3 here is CASSTSAQEGYGYTF. The CDR3 bases are TGTGCCAGCAGCACGTCGGCACAGGAGGGCTATGGCTACACCTTC.

The chain recombines TRBV6-5 with TRBJ1-4, with D possibly matching TRBD1 (5 bases). The ends were cut back, 6 bases at V and 5 bases at J, with 16 bases in the middle. The CDR3 is 15 residues long. Germline lookup yields CDR1 MNHEY and CDR2 SVGAGI. The CDR3: CASRLQGTLNEKLFF. The CDR3 DNA reads as TGTGCCAGCAGACTCCAGGGCACCCTGAATGAAAAACTGTTTTTT.

This chain connects TRBV25-1 to TRBJ1-2; 9 nucleotides align to TRBD1. The CDR3 sequence is 13 residues long. Trimming removed 4 bases from V and 5 bases from J; junction bases left unmatched: 2. Germline V gives CDR1 MGHDK, CDR2 SYGVNS. As DNA, the CDR3 is TGTGCCAGCAGTGTAGACAGGGGGTATGGCTACACCTTC. It codes for CASSVDRGYGYTF.

The V and J genes are TRBV28 and TRBJ2-5; 10 bases map to TRBD2. The CDR3 runs to 14 residues. V lost 4 bases, J lost 3 bases, and 2 bases stayed unmatched. From germline, CDR1 is MDHEN and CDR2 SYDVKM. The CDR3 region is CASSSLAGEETQYF. CDR3 coding DNA: TGTGCCAGCAGTTCCCTAGCGGGGGAAGAGACCCAGTACTTC.

This chain uses TRBV6-1 with TRBJ1-5, with 7 bases lining up with TRBD1. Trimming removed 10 bases from V and 1 base from J; junction bases left unmatched: 7. The CDR3 runs 14 residues. In germline, CDR1 is MNHNS, CDR2 SASEGT. CDR3 nucleotide sequence: TGTGCCACCAGACAGGGAACGAGCAATCAGCCCCAGCATTTT. This gives the protein CATRQGTSNQPQHF.

The table lists this clone with a few counts. The chain links TRBV2 to TRBJ1-1, with D maybe TRBD1 (6 bases). CDR1 and CDR2 from the germline V gene are SNHLY and FYNNEI. This CDR3 is 16 amino acids long. V lost 6 bases and J 4 bases, leaving 21 bases between the germline ends. The CDR3: CASRPFWGRLSTEAFF. Written as DNA, the CDR3 is TGTGCCAGCAGGCCTTTTTGGGGGCGCTTAAGCACTGAAGCTTTCTTT.

The rearrangement uses TRBV30 and TRBJ2-5, with a possible D match to TRBD2 (5 bases). The V end was cut by 0 bases, the J end by 5 bases, with 10 bases between. The V gene's germline CDR1 is GTSNPN and CDR2 SVGIG (reference sequence). CDR3 length equals 13 residues. The CDR3 here is CAWSVLEGETQYF. CDR3 sequence (DNA): TGTGCCTGGAGTGTACTTGAGGGTGAGACCCAGTACTTC.

The chain recombines TRBV7-2 with TRBJ1-6; a weak D match, TRBD1 (5 bases). Germline V CDR1 and CDR2: SGHTA, FQGNSA. V was cut by 5 bases and J by 9 bases, with 14 bases left in between. The CDR3 has 14 amino acids. CDR3 sequence reads: CASSPQGDGSPLHF. CDR3 DNA sequence: TGTGCCAGCAGCCCTCAGGGAGATGGTTCACCCCTCCACTTT.

A single count supports this clone. The chain joins TRBV5-1 to TRBJ1-2; D is undetermined. The ends were cut back, 0 bases at V and 4 bases at J, with 10 bases in the middle. In germline, CDR1 is SGHRS, CDR2 YFSETQ. The CDR3 covers 14 residues. The CDR3 DNA reads TGCGCCAGCAGCTTGGGGGTAACCCTCTATGGCTACACCTTC. Translated, it gives CASSLGVTLYGYTF.

The chain combines TRBV6-4 with TRBJ1-5; D possibly corresponds to TRBD1 (6 bases). The V end was cut by 6 bases, the J end by 7 bases, with 13 bases between. The CDR3 is made up of 13 amino acids. The germline V gene has CDR1 MRHNA and CDR2 SNTAGT. The CDR3 DNA follows: TGTGCCAGCAGCACAGGGCTCGGACAGCCCCAGCATTTT. Its protein product is CASSTGLGQPQHF.

This clone was detected only a few times. The chain carries TRBV5-1 and TRBJ1-5; D not resolved. V lost 0 bases, J lost 0 bases, and 10 bases lay in between. This CDR3 is 16 amino acids long. CDR1 and CDR2 (germline): SGHRS, YFSETQ. The CDR3: CASSLGGTDSNQPQHF. CDR3 DNA sequence: TGCGCCAGCAGCTTGGGTGGCACAGATAGCAATCAGCCCCAGCATTTT. Looking up the rest from reference TRBV5-1 and TRBJ1-5 gives the full variable domain: KAGVTQTPRYLIKTRGQQVTLSCSPISGHRSVSWYQQTPGQGLQFLFEYFSETQRNKGNFPGRFSGRQFSNSRSEMNVSTLELGDSALYLCASSLGGTDSNQPQHFGDGTRLSIL.

This clone came up once. J is TRBJ2-7 and V is TRBV6-5, with TRBD1 matching over 8 bases. The V gene's germline CDR1 is MNHEY and CDR2 SVGAGI. The CDR3 is 15 residues long. Germline trimming cut 8 bases from V and 4 bases from J; bases unmatched to any gene: 13. The CDR3 reads CASCAQTGAAYEQYF. In DNA, the CDR3 is TGTGCCAGCTGCGCACAGACAGGGGCGGCATACGAGCAGTACTTC.

The chain uses TRBV27 and TRBJ2-5, with 10 bases matching TRBD2. J lost 3 bases, V lost 3 bases, and 1 base had no gene match. Germline V gives CDR1 MNHEY, CDR2 SMNVEV (reference sequence). The CDR3 has 14 residues. The CDR3 reads CASSFLAGEETQYF. CDR3 nucleotide sequence: TGTGCCAGCAGTTTCCTAGCGGGAGAAGAGACCCAGTACTTC.

This chain joins TRBV6-6 and TRBJ2-7; no definite D call. V was trimmed by 8 bases and J by 0 bases, leaving 17 bases between them. The CDR3 is 15 amino acids. Germline V lookup: CDR1 MNHNY, CDR2 SVGAGI (reference sequence). Written as DNA, the CDR3 is TGTGCCAGCTTTAAGCCTATGGCAGGCTCCTACGAGCAGTACTTC. Translating it yields CASFKPMAGSYEQYF.

The J gene is TRBJ2-2, the V gene TRBV7-3; 9 nucleotides line up with TRBD1. CDR1 and CDR2 from the germline V gene are SGHTA and FQGTGA. J was trimmed by 5 bases and V by 5 bases; bases with no gene match: 6. This CDR3 spans 15 amino acids. The CDR3 sequence is CASSAQGAGTGELFF. CDR3 bases: TGTGCCAGCAGCGCACAGGGGGCGGGAACCGGGGAGCTGTTTTTT.

The chain recombines TRBV19 with TRBJ2-1; 9 bases align to TRBD1. The CDR3 loop spans 16 amino acids. V lost 6 bases to trimming and J lost 3 bases; unmatched junction nucleotides: 9. The germline gives CDR1 LNHDA, CDR2 SQIVND (reference sequence). The CDR3 here is CASRSSGTGNYNEQFF. CDR3 sequence (DNA): TGTGCCAGTAGGTCTTCCGGGACAGGGAACTACAATGAGCAGTTCTTC.